This entry describes one T cell receptor beta chain. PCR primers comprised 60 Vbeta and 13 Jbeta primers. Using immunoSEQ multiplex PCR, the repertoire was profiled, and TCRdb retains in-frame clones only, with some absent. Of 150,000 to 190,000 clones listed, around 75% were seen once; the top ten hold around 1.4%. This sample is part of a study of cytomegalovirus exposure and HLA in healthy donors. Trimming stripped 1 base from V and 2 bases from J, with 8 bases between. The length of the CDR3 is 14 residues. Germline V gene lookup returns CDR1 SGHVS and CDR2 FNYEAQ. The chain uses TRBV7-6 and TRBJ2-5; D unclear. The receptor was derived from a man younger than 30 in good health and CMV-seronegative. Sequencing was carried out using PBMCs. CDR3 loop: CASSLGPGQETQYF. The CDR3 DNA reads TGTGCCAGCAGCTTAGGGCCAGGACAAGAGACCCAGTACTTC.